This T cell receptor beta chain was sequenced in a study of blood T cells in healthy people across ages. This CDR3 has 15 residues. Deletions cut 1 base from V and 2 bases from J, with 9 bases between. CDR1 and CDR2 from the germline V gene are SGHAT and FQNNGV. Researchers collected about 9.7 milliliters of peripheral blood from every single donor. A second roughly 6 to 11 cycle PCR used barcoded and J-beta primers. One entry per CDR3 protein results from TCRdb running MiXCR on the 5' RACE reads. The repertoire holds about 1.8 million distinct CDR3 sequences, 40% to 55% seen once, with 2.1% in the top ten.

The genes are TRBV11-2 and TRBJ2-1; D ambiguous. This TCR derives from a woman aged 40 to 49 in good health. Source material: blood. The CDR3 loop reads CASSLVPPTYNEQFF. For the CDR3, the DNA is TGTGCCAGCAGCTTAGTCCCCCCTACCTACAATGAGCAGTTCTTC.